Sequencing of this TCR beta chain was carried out in a study of T cell responses to AZD1222 COVID-19 vaccine. Study observations and caveats: There were mostly white British donors and more females than males, and clonal diversity was possibly underestimated. With dominance at 160-218 and 743-854, vaccine-associated CD4 TCRs spanned spike. Within unmutated variant regions lay the reported targets of nearly half of spike-specific TCRs.

V was cut by 1 base and J by 4 bases, with 12 bases left in between. The CDR3 consists of 15 residues. Germline values: CDR1 LGHNA, CDR2 YNFKEQ. The data were produced by immunoSEQ multiplex PCR, yet TCRdb's version contains in-frame clones alone and is incomplete. This table holds around 99,000 clones, about 85% found once. Analyses pooled second doses at about 4 or about 12 weeks. Concerning this clone itself: Its antigen is unidentified.

This chain joins TRBV4-2 and TRBJ2-3; maybe TRBD2 (5 bases). The material was peripheral blood, obtained 28 days after the second AZD1222 dose. This clonotype originated in an adult who received the AZD1222 COVID-19 vaccine. CDR3 nucleotide sequence: TGTGCCAGCAGCCAAGGGGAGATGTTAGCAGATACGCAGTATTTT. It yields the protein CASSQGEMLADTQYF.